Shown below are 12 T cell receptor beta chains from a single sample sequenced in a study of blood T cells in healthy people across ages. Primed by a sample-barcoded 5' primer and a J-beta primer mix, a second PCR proceeded for 7 to 11 cycles. From the 5' RACE reads, TCRdb called clonotypes with MiXCR, one entry per CDR3 protein. The sample yields approximately 730,000 distinct CDR3 sequences, 43% seen once. Input material: blood. These receptors all come from a woman between 55 and 75 years old in good health.

This clonotype showed up just a few times. A junction end diverges from the germline sequence, so it may reflect a read error. The J gene is TRBJ1-4, the V gene TRBV12-3 or TRBV12-4, with 7 bases lining up with TRBD1. The CDR3 runs to 14 residues. The CDR3 DNA sequence: TGTGCCAGCAGGCCGACAGGGACGAATGAAAAGCTGTTTTTT. It codes for CASRPTGTNEKLFF.

In the case of this clonotype: One junction end does not reproduce the germline sequence, and a read error may be involved. The rearrangement uses TRBV4-2 and TRBJ2-3; D may be TRBD1 (5 bases). The CDR3 is 16 residues long. The germline V gene encodes CDR1 LGHNA and CDR2 YNFKEQ. CDR3 amino acids: CASSQVGAKSTDMQYF. The CDR3 DNA reads as TGTGCCAGCAGCCAAGTTGGGGCAAAGAGCACAGATATGCAGTATTTT.

This clonotype was picked up many times. The chain joins TRBV29-1 to TRBJ2-5; tentative D call: TRBD1 (6 bases). This CDR3 is built from 12 residues. The germline V gene encodes CDR1 SQVTM and CDR2 ANQGSEA. The V end lost 5 bases, the J end lost 7 bases, and 14 bases lay between the germline ends. Written as DNA, the CDR3 is TGCAGCGTTACAGGGATCCGCGGGACCCAGTACTTC. Its translation is CSVTGIRGTQYF. The variable domain in full, completed from reference TRBV29-1 and TRBJ2-5, reads SAVISQKPSRDICQRGTSLTIQCQVDSQVTMMFWYRQQPGQSLTLIATANQGSEATYESGFVIDKFPISRPNLTFSTLTVSNMSPEDSSIYLCSVTGIRGTQYFGPGTRLLVL.

The V gene is TRBV4-3, the J gene TRBJ1-4, with D perhaps TRBD1 (5 bases). CDR3 length equals 16 residues. With 0 bases removed from V and 0 bases from J, the gap between germline ends came to 8 bases. CDR1 and CDR2 (germline): LGHNA, YSLEER. The DNA of the CDR3 is TGCGCCAGCAGCCAAGATGGGGCAGCAACTAATGAAAAACTGTTTTTT. This gives the protein CASSQDGAATNEKLFF.

The chain links TRBV27 to TRBJ2-3; 13 nucleotides match TRBD2. CDR3 size: 17 residues. Germline V gives CDR1 MNHEY, CDR2 SMNVEV (reference sequence). V shed 6 bases and J 2 bases; nucleotides not matched to a gene: 8. The CDR3: CASRRGLAGRTTDTQYF. The CDR3 DNA follows: TGTGCCAGCAGGAGGGGACTAGCGGGACGGACCACAGATACGCAGTATTTT.

This sequence joins TRBV6-2 or TRBV6-3 and TRBJ2-1; a weak D match, TRBD2 (6 bases). CDR3 size: 16 residues. Per the germline V gene, CDR1 is MNHEY and CDR2 is SVGEGT. V was shortened by 4 bases and J by 2 bases, with 15 bases between the two germline ends. The CDR3 nucleotides are TGTGCCAGCAGTTCCATCTCGGAGGGTACCTACAATGAGCAGTTCTTC. It translates to CASSSISEGTYNEQFF.

To note about this clonotype: A junction end diverges from the germline sequence, so it may reflect a read error. This chain uses TRBV4-2 with TRBJ2-1; 8 bases map to TRBD2. The CDR3 covers 16 residues. Per the germline V gene, CDR1 is LGHNA and CDR2 is YNFKEQ. The CDR3: CAGSLGAGADYNEQFF. CDR3 nucleotide sequence: TGTGCCGGCAGCCTGGGAGCGGGAGCCGACTACAATGAGCAGTTCTTC.

This clonotype was seen a single time. This chain uses TRBV20-1 with TRBJ1-1; D call uncertain. CDR3 size: 16 residues. V shed 4 bases and J shed 2 bases, with 20 bases lying between them. Germline V gene sequence: CDR1 DFQATT, CDR2 SNEGSKA (reference sequence). The CDR3 protein is CSANPGYTHPNTEAFF. In DNA, the CDR3 is TGCAGTGCTAACCCGGGCTATACCCACCCCAACACTGAAGCTTTCTTT.

CDR3 loop: CASISGRAYHEQYF. Written as DNA, the CDR3 is TGTGCCAGCATCAGCGGGAGGGCCTACCACGAGCAGTACTTC. The chain carries TRBV2 and TRBJ2-4; TRBD2 agrees at 10 bases. Near its end, the DNA agrees better with TRBJ2-7, so the J call may be wrong. There are 14 residues in the CDR3. Germline loops: CDR1 SNHLY, CDR2 FYNNEI.

The genes are TRBV25-1 and TRBJ2-3; D tentatively reads TRBD1 or TRBD2 (5 bases each). The CDR3 has 15 residues. V lost 0 bases and J 0 bases, leaving 7 bases between the germline ends. Germline CDR1 reads MGHDK; CDR2 reads SYGVNS. CDR3 in amino acids: CASSEYWGSTDTQYF. The CDR3 DNA sequence: TGTGCCAGCAGTGAATATTGGGGGAGCACAGATACGCAGTATTTT. Complete variable domain (other parts from reference TRBV25-1 and TRBJ2-3): EADIYQTPRYLVIGTGKKITLECSQTMGHDKMYWYQQDPGMELHLIHYSYGVNSTEKGDLSSESTVSRIRTEHFPLTLESARPSHTSQYLCASSEYWGSTDTQYFGPGTRLTVL.

The chain is built from TRBV20-1 and TRBJ1-1; 8 bases are shared with TRBD1. Germline CDR1 DFQATT, CDR2 SNEGSKA (reference sequence). The CDR3 consists of 14 residues. V was pared by 5 bases and J by 4 bases, with 9 bases of the junction left unmatched. The CDR3 nucleotides are TGCAGTGCTCCCTCCCGACAGGGGAGCACTGAAGCTTTCTTT. Its translation is CSAPSRQGSTEAFF.

V gene TRBV4-2 combines with J gene TRBJ1-1; D not certain. The germline CDR1 and CDR2 sequences are LGHNA and YNFKEQ. This CDR3 spans 15 amino acids. The ends were cut back, 3 bases at V and 4 bases at J, with 15 bases in the middle. This CDR3 is CASSQPNPAGTEAFF. The CDR3 nucleotides are TGTGCCAGCAGCCAGCCCAATCCTGCAGGCACTGAAGCTTTCTTT.